What follows are 32 T cell receptor beta chains derived from one specimen sequenced in a study of T cells after yellow fever vaccination. TCRdb redid the calling of the 5' RACE reads with MiXCR, one entry per CDR3 protein. The table lists 450,000 to 550,000 distinct CDR3 sequences, 20% to 25% of them singletons. Sequences were derived from PBMCs, sampled roughly 20 days after the first yellow fever vaccination. These receptors originate from a man in his late teens or twenties who received the YFV17D yellow fever vaccine.

This clonotype was seen more than once but under ten times. The chain carries TRBV29-1 and TRBJ2-7, with 11 bases that match TRBD2. The CDR3 spans 12 residues. The ends lost 7 bases at V and 5 bases at J; junction bases unmatched: 4. In germline, CDR1 is SQVTM, CDR2 ANQGSEA. CDR3 loop: CSAGTSGNEQYF. CDR3 nucleotides: TGCAGCGCAGGGACTAGCGGTAACGAGCAGTACTTC.

The rearrangement uses TRBV7-9 and TRBJ1-1; no reliable D call. The CDR3 loop spans 15 amino acids. Germline V CDR1 and CDR2: SEHNR, FQNEAQ (reference sequence). Trimming took 4 bases from V and 4 from J, leaving 16 bases between them. The CDR3 nucleotides read TGTGCCAGCAGCTCTACCTGGAATGGTACCACTGAAGCTTTCTTT. Its translation is CASSSTWNGTTEAFF.

The rearrangement joins TRBV14 to TRBJ2-1; D might be TRBD1 or TRBD2, each matching 5 bases. Germline assignment: CDR1 SGHDN and CDR2 FVKESK. The CDR3 is 18 amino acids. Trimming removed 0 bases at V and 6 bases at J, with 21 bases between. CDR3 residues: CASSQDVVGSRERNEQFF. The DNA of the CDR3 is TGTGCCAGCAGCCAAGATGTGGTAGGGTCCAGGGAGCGCAATGAGCAGTTCTTC.

This clonotype turned up a few times. V usage is TRBV5-1 and J usage is TRBJ2-3; D ambiguous. Germline V lookup: CDR1 SGHRS, CDR2 YFSETQ. V lost 3 bases and J lost 6, with 8 bases in between. The CDR3 has 12 amino acids. CDR3 sequence (DNA): TGCGCCAGCAGCTCCCCCGGGGATACGCAGTATTTT. The encoded protein is CASSSPGDTQYF.

This rearrangement joins TRBV5-6 to TRBJ1-1, with 7 bases aligning to TRBD1. The V segment lost 0 bases and the J segment 0 bases; nucleotides outside the gene matches: 8. Germline CDR1 reads SGHDT; CDR2 reads YYEEEE. The CDR3 length is 17 residues. In nucleotides, the CDR3 is TGTGCCAGCAGCTTGGAGGGACAGAGATACTTGAACACTGAAGCTTTCTTT. It encodes CASSLEGQRYLNTEAFF.

This clonotype has a handful of counts. The chain combines TRBV12-3 or TRBV12-4 with TRBJ2-3; maybe TRBD2 (6 bases). Between the trimmed V and J ends, which lost 7 bases and 2 bases, there was a span of 16 bases. This CDR3 contains 15 residues. CDR3 sequence (DNA): TGTGCCAGCACCCCCACCCCGGGAGTCACAGATACGCAGTATTTT. Its protein product is CASTPTPGVTDTQYF.

This chain joins TRBV10-3 and TRBJ2-5, with D unclear. The V and J ends lost 2 bases and 5 bases respectively, with 12 bases between them. The CDR3 contains 14 residues. CDR1 and CDR2 from the germline V gene are ENHRY and SYGVKD. The CDR3 DNA reads as TGTGCCATCAGTGAGAGGGTCATTGAGGAGACCCAGTACTTC. Its protein product is CAISERVIEETQYF.

This clonotype appeared a single time. The V call is TRBV19, the J call TRBJ1-1; no firm D call. This CDR3 spans 14 amino acids. V dropped 3 bases and J dropped 5 bases, with 13 bases sitting between them. In germline, CDR1 is LNHDA, CDR2 SQIVND (reference sequence). The CDR3 DNA reads as TGTGCCAGTAGTATGACCGCCCAGCCAACTGAAGCTTTCTTT. It is translated as CASSMTAQPTEAFF. Using reference TRBV19 and TRBJ1-1 for the parts outside the CDR3, the full variable domain is DGGITQSPKYLFRKEGQNVTLSCEQNLNHDAMYWYRQDPGQGLRLIYYSQIVNDFQKGDIAEGYSVSREKKESFPLTVTSAQKNPTAFYLCASSMTAQPTEAFFGQGTRLTVV.

The table lists this clonotype with a few counts. The rearrangement joins TRBV20-1 to TRBJ2-3, with 12 bases matching TRBD2. With 6 bases clipped from V and 0 bases from J, the junction kept 10 bases outside the gene matches. The CDR3 runs 17 residues. Germline V lookup: CDR1 DFQATT, CDR2 SNEGSKA (reference sequence). CDR3 DNA sequence: TGCAGTGCCCAAGTGGCTAGCGGGGGGGCTAGCACAGATACGCAGTATTTT. This codes for CSAQVASGGASTDTQYF.

V and J are TRBV14 and TRBJ2-7; 7 nucleotides line up with TRBD2. The CDR3 length is 13 residues. The junction had 7 bases not matched to a gene; V was cut back by 4 bases and J by 7 bases. CDR1 and CDR2 (germline): SGHDN, FVKESK. This CDR3 is CASSLGRGSEQYF. CDR3 nucleotides: TGTGCCAGCAGCCTTGGGCGGGGGTCAGAGCAGTACTTC.

The CDR3 region is CSARKGMMDEQFF. CDR3 nucleotides: TGCAGTGCTAGAAAGGGGATGATGGATGAGCAGTTCTTC. V is TRBV20-1 and J is TRBJ2-1; D is perhaps TRBD1 (5 bases). Germline assignment: CDR1 DFQATT and CDR2 SNEGSKA (reference sequence). Trimming removed 2 bases at V and 8 bases at J, with 13 bases between. This CDR3 has 13 amino acids.

The CDR3 nucleotides are TGTGCCAGCATCCACCTCATCACAGATACGCAGTATTTT. Translation gives CASIHLITDTQYF. The V and J genes are TRBV11-2 and TRBJ2-3, with D unclear. CDR1 and CDR2 (germline): SGHAT, FQNNGV. The V gene lost 7 bases and the J gene lost 2 bases, with 10 bases spanning the gap. The CDR3 extends over 13 amino acids.

J is TRBJ2-2 and V is TRBV6-1; D is unclear. Trimming pared 6 bases from V and 1 base from J, leaving 9 bases between. Germline loops: CDR1 MNHNS, CDR2 SASEGT. The CDR3 spans 14 residues. CDR3 nucleotide sequence: TGTGCCAGCAGGCCAAGACAGAACACCGGGGAGCTGTTTTTT. Protein product: CASRPRQNTGELFF.

In its sample, this clonotype was seen many times. V gene TRBV12-3 or TRBV12-4 combines with J gene TRBJ2-5; no firm D call. Trimming took 3 bases from V and 2 from J, leaving 10 bases between them. CDR3 length equals 14 residues. The CDR3 DNA reads as TGTGCCAGCAGTTTTATAGGCCGTCAAGAGACCCAGTACTTC. The encoded protein is CASSFIGRQETQYF.

This rearrangement joins TRBV6-2 or TRBV6-3 to TRBJ2-2; a possible D gene is TRBD1 (5 bases). Per germline, CDR1 MNHEY and CDR2 SVGEGT. This CDR3 has 14 residues. Trimming shortened V by 4 bases and J by 7 bases, and 13 bases separated the two germline ends. The chain's CDR3 is CASSWKGQGGELFF. As DNA, the CDR3 is TGTGCCAGCAGTTGGAAGGGGCAAGGCGGGGAGCTGTTTTTT.

This clonotype was picked up a small number of times. This rearrangement joins TRBV24-1 to TRBJ1-5, with D unclear. The germline gives CDR1 KGHDR, CDR2 SFDVKD. There are 13 residues in the CDR3. Trimming left V 0 bases short and J 11 bases short, with 10 bases between. CDR3 in amino acids: CATSDLKDRSQHF. CDR3 nucleotides: TGTGCCACCAGTGATTTGAAGGACCGTTCCCAGCATTTT.

This chain joins TRBV4-1 and TRBJ2-5; D unclear. The V end was cut by 1 base, the J end by 4 bases, with 7 bases between. There are 13 residues in the CDR3. Germline V lookup: CDR1 MGHRA, CDR2 YSYEKL. The CDR3 DNA reads as TGCGCCAGCAGCCAAGTCATGGGAGAGACCCAGTACTTC. Translated, it gives CASSQVMGETQYF.

This clonotype came up once. The chain has TRBV7-9 and TRBJ1-6; D gene unclear. V lost 8 bases and J lost 7, with 9 bases in between. The CDR3 consists of 12 residues. Germline V gives CDR1 SEHNR, CDR2 FQNEAQ (reference sequence). The CDR3 coding sequence is TGTGCCAGCGGAGCACCGAATTCACCCCTCCACTTT. Amino acid sequence: CASGAPNSPLHF.

This clonotype was seen more than once but under ten times. The rearrangement joins TRBV7-2 to TRBJ2-5; D not resolved. V lost 2 bases, J lost 3 bases, and 13 bases lay in between. The CDR3 spans 15 residues. Germline CDR1 and CDR2: SGHTA and FQGNSA. The CDR3 reads CASSLMGSKEETQYF. CDR3 in DNA: TGTGCCAGCAGCTTAATGGGGTCCAAGGAAGAGACCCAGTACTTC.

This clonotype was counted only a few times. Mismatch with germline at one junction end may stem from a read error. The gene calls are TRBV4-2 and TRBJ1-2; no clear D gene. The CDR3 covers 16 residues. Germline V lookup: CDR1 LGHNA, CDR2 YNFKEQ. CDR3 nucleotides: TGTGCCAGCATCCAAGATACGCTCGTCCCTAACTATGGCTACACCTTC. It yields the protein CASIQDTLVPNYGYTF.

This clonotype occurred a few times. The chain uses TRBV28 and TRBJ2-1; 7 nucleotides match TRBD2. Germline V gene lookup returns CDR1 MDHEN and CDR2 SYDVKM. V gave up 7 bases and J gave up 8 bases; unmatched junction bases: 5. This CDR3 spans 12 amino acids. The CDR3 bases are TGTGCCAGCACCGGGGGGAGAGATGAGCAGTTCTTC. Its translation: CASTGGRDEQFF.

This clonotype has a count of ten or more. The gene calls are TRBV19 and TRBJ2-3, with D uncertain. V lost 8 bases to trimming and J lost 5 bases, with 11 bases between them. Per the germline V gene, CDR1 is LNHDA and CDR2 is SQIVND (reference sequence). This CDR3 has 12 amino acids. CDR3 sequence (DNA): TGTGCCAGTGGGGTCCGCGGAGATACGCAGTATTTT. This translates into CASGVRGDTQYF.

The chain uses TRBV7-2 and TRBJ2-1; TRBD2 aligns across 9 bases. Germline lookup yields CDR1 SGHTA and CDR2 FQGNSA. V lost 1 base to trimming and J lost 4 bases; unmatched junction nucleotides: 5. CDR3 length: 16 amino acids. CDR3 residues: CASSLVASGAYNEQFF. CDR3 nucleotide sequence: TGTGCCAGCAGCTTAGTGGCTAGCGGGGCATACAATGAGCAGTTCTTC.

The table lists this clonotype with a few counts. The J gene is TRBJ1-2, the V gene TRBV4-1; TRBD1 is a possible D gene (5 bases). The germline CDR1 and CDR2 sequences are MGHRA and YSYEKL. The V end was cut by 0 bases, the J end by 8 bases, with 19 bases between. This CDR3 contains 16 residues. DNA of the CDR3: TGCGCCAGCAGCCAAGATCCCGCGACAGTTACGCCGGGCTACACCTTC. Translation gives CASSQDPATVTPGYTF.

The rearrangement joins TRBV27 to TRBJ2-7; TRBD2 is a possible D gene (5 bases). The V end was cut by 9 bases, the J end by 0 bases, with 15 bases between. CDR3 length: 14 amino acids. The germline V gene encodes CDR1 MNHEY and CDR2 SMNVEV (reference sequence). The CDR3 here is CASGRTGSSYEQYV. The CDR3 DNA reads as TGTGCCAGTGGACGGACTGGCAGCTCCTACGAGCAGTACGTC.

This clonotype was counted only a few times. This sequence joins TRBV7-9 and TRBJ2-7, with D maybe TRBD1 (5 bases). Per the germline V gene, CDR1 is SEHNR and CDR2 is FQNEAQ (reference sequence). There are 13 residues in the CDR3. The ends were cut back, 5 bases at V and 3 bases at J, with 11 bases in the middle. The CDR3 region is CASSPPGFYEQYV. DNA for the CDR3: TGTGCCAGCAGCCCCCCAGGGTTCTACGAGCAGTACGTC.

V and J are TRBV20-1 and TRBJ2-3; 8 nucleotides agree with TRBD2. Losses at the gene ends were 0 bases for V and 2 bases for J; bases not matched to a gene: 4. The V gene's germline CDR1 is DFQATT and CDR2 SNEGSKA (reference sequence). This CDR3 is 15 amino acids long. The CDR3: CSARDSSGYTDTQYF. In DNA form, the CDR3 reads TGCAGTGCTAGAGATTCTAGCGGGTACACAGATACGCAGTATTTT.

In this sample, this clonotype turned up many times. The genes are TRBV5-1 and TRBJ2-1; 7 positions agree with TRBD1. Per germline, CDR1 SGHRS and CDR2 YFSETQ. The CDR3 is 15 amino acids. V was clipped by 4 bases and J by 8 bases; unmatched bases: 12. Written as DNA, the CDR3 is TGCGCCAGCAGCCCCCGATTAGGACAGGTTGATGAGCAGTTCTTC. This translates into CASSPRLGQVDEQFF.

A few counts support this clonotype. This sequence joins TRBV12-3 or TRBV12-4 and TRBJ2-1; D is undetermined. CDR3 length: 14 amino acids. V lost 8 bases and J lost 2, with 13 bases in between. The CDR3 reads CASSVTSAYNEQFF. The CDR3 DNA reads as TGTGCCAGCTCGGTAACGAGTGCCTACAATGAGCAGTTCTTC.

J is TRBJ2-2 and V is TRBV7-2; 8 bases match TRBD1. The CDR3 spans 14 residues. The V segment lost 8 bases and the J segment 5 bases; nucleotides outside the gene matches: 7. Germline loops: CDR1 SGHTA, CDR2 FQGNSA. CDR3 coding DNA: TGTGCCAGCCGGATCAGGGGGCTTACCGGGGAGCTGTTTTTT. Translating it yields CASRIRGLTGELFF.

This clonotype was counted a few times. This chain connects TRBV3-1 to TRBJ2-2; no firm D call. Germline V gives CDR1 LGHDT, CDR2 YNNKEL (reference sequence). The CDR3 is made up of 13 amino acids. Trimming left V 4 bases short and J 7 bases short, with 10 bases between. DNA of the CDR3: TGTGCCAGCAGCCCCGCTGTGCACGGGGAGCTGTTTTTT. Translated, it gives CASSPAVHGELFF.

A few counts support this clonotype. J is TRBJ2-1 and V is TRBV5-5, with 8 bases lining up with TRBD2. V dropped 4 bases and J dropped 6; count of bases not matched to a gene: 6. CDR1 SGHKS and CDR2 YYEKEE come from the germline V gene (reference sequence). The CDR3 contains 14 residues. This chain's CDR3 is CASSIGTRPNEQFF. The CDR3 nucleotides read TGTGCCAGCAGCATCGGGACTAGACCCAATGAGCAGTTCTTC.